This TCR beta chain emerged from a study of CD8 T cells in Susac syndrome. Study-wide findings and caveats: TCR sequencing and HLA analysis covered a relatively small number of individuals.

Random hexamers were used to reverse transcribe an amount of roughly 0.45 to 1 ug RNA. TCRdb itself ran the immunoSEQ multiplex PCR reads through MiXCR, one entry per CDR3 protein. The table shows about 400,000 distinct CDR3 sequences, with approximately 85% occurring only once. About this clonotype itself: Its antigen is as yet unknown.

V shed 2 bases, J shed 6 bases, and the junction held 8 bases outside the gene matches. Germline values: CDR1 GTSNPN, CDR2 SVGIG (reference sequence). This CDR3 is 15 amino acids long. The sequence derives from a human donor with multiple sclerosis. The V and J genes are TRBV30 and TRBJ1-2; 11 bases are a match to TRBD1. The sample comprised CD8+ T cells from PBMCs. In nucleotides, the CDR3 is TGTGCCTGGAGTACCGGGACAGGGGGACACGATGGCTACACCTTC. Translating it yields CAWSTGTGGHDGYTF.